Presented here are 27 T cell receptor beta chains from one specimen sequenced in a study of T-cell reconstitution after alpha-beta-depleted transplantation in children. Unique molecular identifiers were used to barcode this TCRbeta library. TCRdb independently ran MiXCR on the PCR reads; one entry per CDR3 protein. The table records around 78,000 distinct CDR3 sequences, 12% to 15% of them present only once. The specimen was PBMCs, mostly from graft donor cells, collected 180 days after TCRalphabeta/CD19-depleted stem cell transplant. Every receptor here comes from a male patient aged 2 to 10 who had a stem cell transplant for acute lymphoblastic leukemia, so the T cells may come from the graft donor.

The gene calls are TRBV9 and TRBJ2-7; D is unresolved. Looked up from germline, CDR1 is SGDLS and CDR2 is YYNGEE. Deletions cut 5 bases from V and 0 bases from J, with 9 bases between. The CDR3 contains 13 residues. CDR3 sequence reads: CASSMSFSYEQYF. CDR3 sequence (DNA): TGTGCCAGCAGTATGAGTTTCTCCTACGAGCAGTACTTC.

The chain joins TRBV5-1 to TRBJ2-1; the match to TRBD2 covers 9 bases. Germline V lookup: CDR1 SGHRS, CDR2 YFSETQ. V dropped 4 bases and J dropped 7; count of bases not matched to a gene: 6. The CDR3 length is 14 residues. CDR3 region: CASSQGLAGNEQFF. CDR3 in DNA: TGCGCCAGCAGCCAGGGACTAGCAGGGAATGAGCAGTTCTTC. Combining the CDR3 with reference TRBV5-1 and TRBJ2-1 gives the whole variable domain KAGVTQTPRYLIKTRGQQVTLSCSPISGHRSVSWYQQTPGQGLQFLFEYFSETQRNKGNFPGRFSGRQFSNSRSEMNVSTLELGDSALYLCASSQGLAGNEQFFGPGTRLTVL.

In its sample, this clonotype was seen a few times. V and J are TRBV28 and TRBJ2-4, with 7 bases aligning to TRBD1. There are 15 residues in the CDR3. The V gene's germline CDR1 is MDHEN and CDR2 SYDVKM. Losses at the gene ends were 4 bases for V and 8 bases for J; bases not matched to a gene: 11. CDR3 amino acids: CASSWQQGRKYIQYF. The CDR3 nucleotides read TGTGCCAGCAGTTGGCAACAGGGGCGAAAATACATTCAGTACTTC.

This clonotype has a handful of counts. The genes are TRBV6-2 or TRBV6-3 and TRBJ2-7; 10 nucleotides agree with TRBD2. The length of the CDR3 is 21 residues. The J segment lost 0 bases and the V segment lost 2 bases, leaving 19 bases of the junction unmatched. The germline V gene encodes CDR1 MNHEY and CDR2 SVGEGT. CDR3 nucleotides: TGTGCCAGCAGTTACCCAGTCTATGGGGGGCCGGGACTAGCGATCTCCTACGAGCAGTACTTC. Amino acid sequence: CASSYPVYGGPGLAISYEQYF.

The chain is built from TRBV27 and TRBJ2-3; no firm D call. The CDR3 runs 12 residues. In germline, CDR1 is MNHEY, CDR2 SMNVEV (reference sequence). With 6 bases removed from V and 2 bases from J, the gap between germline ends came to 6 bases. As DNA, the CDR3 is TGTGCCAGCAGGCGAAACACAGATACGCAGTATTTT. Translated, it gives CASRRNTDTQYF.

The gene calls are TRBV4-3 and TRBJ2-5; tentatively, D is TRBD2 (7 bases). The V gene's germline CDR1 is LGHNA and CDR2 YSLEER. This CDR3 is built from 14 residues. Between the trimmed V and J ends, which lost 4 bases and 9 bases, there was a span of 18 bases. CDR3 in amino acids: CASSPQRGGVAQYF. The CDR3 DNA reads as TGCGCCAGCAGCCCCCAGCGAGGGGGGGTGGCCCAGTACTTC.

CDR3 loop: CASLFDGGADTEAFF. The CDR3 DNA reads TGTGCCAGCCTTTTTGACGGGGGCGCAGACACTGAAGCTTTCTTT. This rearrangement joins TRBV2 to TRBJ1-1; a weak D match, TRBD1 (6 bases). CDR1 and CDR2 (germline): SNHLY, FYNNEI. V lost 8 bases to trimming and J lost 3 bases, with 19 bases between them. This CDR3 has 15 residues. The entire variable domain, with the rest obtained from reference TRBV2 and TRBJ1-1, is as follows: EPEVTQTPSHQVTQMGQEVILRCVPISNHLYFYWYRQILGQKVEFLVSFYNNEISEKSEIFDDQFSVERPDGSNFTLKIRSTKLEDSAMYFCASLFDGGADTEAFFGQGTRLTVV.

The gene calls are TRBV7-9 and TRBJ2-2, with D possibly matching TRBD2 (6 bases). V was cut by 4 bases and J by 3 bases, with 9 bases left in between. The V gene's germline CDR1 is SEHNR and CDR2 FQNEAQ (reference sequence). The CDR3 loop spans 14 amino acids. DNA of the CDR3: TGTGCCAGCAGCTACGGGACTGACACCGGGGAGCTGTTTTTT. Its protein product is CASSYGTDTGELFF.

The rearrangement joins TRBV7-2 to TRBJ1-3; the D is unclear. CDR1 is SGHTA and CDR2 is FQGNSA in the germline V gene. The CDR3 runs to 14 residues. Trimming took off 2 bases at V and 4 bases at J, with 9 bases between the two ends. The CDR3 spells CASSLYGSGNTIYF. The DNA for the CDR3 is TGTGCCAGCAGCTTATACGGGTCCGGAAACACCATATATTTT.

This clonotype was seen a few times. The CDR3 nucleotides read TGTGCCAGCTCACGAGGGGGCTCCTATGGCTACACCTTC. Amino acid sequence: CASSRGGSYGYTF. This sequence joins TRBV6-1 and TRBJ1-2; 7 positions match TRBD1. Germline CDR1 is MNHNS and CDR2 is SASEGT. J gave up 4 bases and V 8 bases, and 7 bases lay outside the gene matches. This CDR3 has 13 amino acids.

This clonotype appeared a few times. The chain couples TRBV5-1 to TRBJ1-1; D ambiguous. The length of the CDR3 is 13 residues. Germline CDR1 and CDR2: SGHRS and YFSETQ. Trimming cost V 3 bases and J 0 bases, with 6 bases left between them. CDR3 sequence: CASSYEVNTEAFF. CDR3 coding DNA: TGCGCCAGCAGCTACGAGGTGAACACTGAAGCTTTCTTT.

This clonotype was observed a handful of times. The chain couples TRBV7-9 to TRBJ2-7; 13 bases align to TRBD2. The germline gives CDR1 SEHNR, CDR2 FQNEAQ (reference sequence). Trimming removed 5 bases from V and 6 bases from J; junction bases left unmatched: 4. The CDR3 contains 14 residues. Here the CDR3 DNA reads TGTGCCAGCAGCCGAACTAGCGGGAGGGGCGAGCAGTACTTC. Translating gives CASSRTSGRGEQYF. Using reference TRBV7-9 and TRBJ2-7 for the parts outside the CDR3, the full variable domain is DTGVSQNPRHKITKRGQNVTFRCDPISEHNRLYWYRQTLGQGPEFLTYFQNEAQLEKSRLLSDRFSAERPKGSFSTLEIQRTEQGDSAMYLCASSRTSGRGEQYFGPGTRLTVT.

The chain is built from TRBV24-1 and TRBJ1-4; D is possibly TRBD1 (6 bases). Germline CDR1 and CDR2: KGHDR and SFDVKD. The CDR3 runs 20 residues. The germline V and J ends were trimmed by 1 base and 0 bases, with 20 bases remaining between them. CDR3 sequence reads: CATSDFGRDTRRPTNEKLFF. The CDR3 region has the DNA TGTGCCACCAGTGATTTTGGCCGGGACACGCGAAGGCCAACTAATGAAAAACTGTTTTTT.

This chain uses TRBV20-1 with TRBJ2-7; D possibly corresponds to TRBD2 (5 bases). The CDR3 spans 13 residues. The V gene lost 3 bases and the J gene lost 2 bases, with 11 bases spanning the gap. CDR1 DFQATT and CDR2 SNEGSKA come from the germline V gene (reference sequence). The CDR3: CSARAGIPYEQYF. The CDR3 nucleotides read TGCAGTGCTAGGGCCGGGATACCCTACGAGCAGTACTTC.

This clonotype has more than one count but fewer than ten. The rearrangement links TRBV5-6 to TRBJ2-7, with 9 positions matching TRBD1. From germline, CDR1 is SGHDT and CDR2 YYEEEE. This CDR3 has 14 amino acids. Trimming at V came to 4 bases and at J to 4 bases, leaving 6 bases not matched to a gene. CDR3 loop: CASSKRGQGYEQYF. In DNA form, the CDR3 reads TGTGCCAGCAGCAAGAGGGGACAGGGTTACGAGCAGTACTTC.

This clonotype showed up many times. The J gene is TRBJ2-3, the V gene TRBV20-1, with no clear D. CDR1 DFQATT and CDR2 SNEGSKA come from the germline V gene (reference sequence). Deletions cut 3 bases from V and 6 bases from J, with 13 bases between. This CDR3 is built from 13 residues. The CDR3 bases are TGCAGTGCTAGGGCCAAGGGAAGGGATACGCAGTATTTT. It yields the protein CSARAKGRDTQYF.

This clonotype has at least ten counts. The rearrangement joins TRBV7-9 to TRBJ1-2, with D uncertain. Per germline, CDR1 SEHNR and CDR2 FQNEAQ (reference sequence). This CDR3 region has 11 residues. The V end lost 4 bases, the J end lost 8 bases, and 8 bases lay between the germline ends. CDR3 nucleotides: TGTGCCAGCAGCTCGCCCGAGGGCTACACCTTC. Translated: CASSSPEGYTF.

At least ten counts were recorded for this clonotype. The J gene is TRBJ2-3, the V gene TRBV28, with D perhaps TRBD1 or TRBD2 (7 bases each). Trimming stripped 4 bases from V and 3 bases from J, with 20 bases between. The CDR3 sequence is 17 residues long. In germline, CDR1 is MDHEN, CDR2 SYDVKM. The CDR3 DNA sequence: TGTGCCAGCAGTTCCTCCTTACAGGGGAGGGGGACAGATACGCAGTATTTT. Translated, it gives CASSSSLQGRGTDTQYF.

The rearrangement joins TRBV6-2 or TRBV6-3 to TRBJ2-7; 7 bases match TRBD2. After removal of 5 bases from V and 2 bases from J, the junction contained 15 bases not matched to a gene. Germline lookup yields CDR1 MNHEY and CDR2 SVGEGT. The CDR3 extends over 17 amino acids. CDR3 region: CASSRPRLRGRAYEQYF. CDR3 sequence (DNA): TGTGCCAGCAGTCGCCCACGGTTGAGAGGGAGGGCCTACGAGCAGTACTTC.

This clonotype turned up a few times. V and J are TRBV15 and TRBJ2-3; 7 bases map to TRBD1. CDR1 and CDR2 from the germline V gene are LNHNV and YYDKDF (reference sequence). The CDR3 loop spans 17 amino acids. The J segment lost 6 bases and the V segment lost 0 bases, leaving 12 bases of the junction unmatched. CDR3 residues: CATSRDLPGGASDTQYF. CDR3 coding DNA: TGTGCCACCAGCAGAGATCTGCCAGGGGGTGCCTCGGATACGCAGTATTTT.

This clonotype was observed a few times. The V call is TRBV24-1, the J call TRBJ2-3, with a possible D match to TRBD1 (6 bases). The germline CDR1 and CDR2 sequences are KGHDR and SFDVKD. V lost 3 bases and J 4 bases, leaving 13 bases between the germline ends. CDR3 length equals 15 residues. The CDR3 sequence: CATSDPTGIADTQYF. The CDR3 DNA is TGTGCCACCAGTGATCCTACAGGGATCGCAGATACGCAGTATTTT.

The rearrangement links TRBV4-1 to TRBJ2-5, with a possible D match to TRBD1 (5 bases). Germline V lookup: CDR1 MGHRA, CDR2 YSYEKL. This CDR3 has 15 amino acids. Trimming left V 4 bases short and J 0 bases short, with 12 bases between. The CDR3 DNA follows: TGCGCCAGCAGCCCTATAGGGGATTACCAAGAGACCCAGTACTTC. Its protein is CASSPIGDYQETQYF.

This clonotype occurred many times. The chain links TRBV7-2 to TRBJ2-7; TRBD1 agrees at 8 bases. Per germline, CDR1 SGHTA and CDR2 FQGNSA. With V trimmed by 3 bases and J by 7 bases, 8 bases remained unmatched. This CDR3 has 14 amino acids. This CDR3 is CASSLDREVREQYF. The CDR3 nucleotides read TGTGCCAGCAGCTTGGACAGGGAGGTACGAGAGCAGTACTTC.

This clonotype was seen a few times. This chain joins TRBV4-2 and TRBJ1-5; D is perhaps TRBD1 (6 bases). V was pared by 0 bases and J by 3 bases, with 12 bases between. This CDR3 comprises 16 residues. Germline-derived CDR1 and CDR2 are LGHNA and YNFKEQ. The CDR3 bases are TGTGCCAGCAGCCAAGAGGGGACACGAATCAATCAGCCCCAGCATTTT. This codes for CASSQEGTRINQPQHF.

The rearrangement uses TRBV6-4 and TRBJ2-3; D is possibly TRBD2 (6 bases). The germline V and J ends were trimmed by 4 bases and 3 bases, with 14 bases remaining between them. Per the germline V gene, CDR1 is MRHNA and CDR2 is SNTAGT. The CDR3 runs 15 residues. CDR3: CASSVGVAGTDTQYF. The CDR3 nucleotides read TGTGCCAGCAGTGTCGGAGTGGCGGGGACAGATACGCAGTATTTT.

This clonotype was seen ten or more times. The chain uses TRBV6-5 and TRBJ2-3; D call uncertain. Looked up from germline, CDR1 is MNHEY and CDR2 is SVGAGI. This CDR3 is built from 11 residues. The V gene lost 7 bases and the J gene lost 6 bases, with 8 bases spanning the gap. In nucleotides, the CDR3 is TGTGCCAGCACTAGTTGGGATACGCAGTATTTT. Its translation: CASTSWDTQYF.

At least ten counts were recorded for this clonotype. The DNA of the CDR3 is TGTGCCATCAGTGAGATGGGACAGGGGGCTTTGTCCGGCGAGCAGTACTTC. As protein: CAISEMGQGALSGEQYF. The V gene is TRBV10-3, the J gene TRBJ2-7; 12 nucleotides match TRBD1. Looked up from germline, CDR1 is ENHRY and CDR2 is SYGVKD. The CDR3 sequence is 17 residues long. V gave up 2 bases and J gave up 6 bases; unmatched junction bases: 11.